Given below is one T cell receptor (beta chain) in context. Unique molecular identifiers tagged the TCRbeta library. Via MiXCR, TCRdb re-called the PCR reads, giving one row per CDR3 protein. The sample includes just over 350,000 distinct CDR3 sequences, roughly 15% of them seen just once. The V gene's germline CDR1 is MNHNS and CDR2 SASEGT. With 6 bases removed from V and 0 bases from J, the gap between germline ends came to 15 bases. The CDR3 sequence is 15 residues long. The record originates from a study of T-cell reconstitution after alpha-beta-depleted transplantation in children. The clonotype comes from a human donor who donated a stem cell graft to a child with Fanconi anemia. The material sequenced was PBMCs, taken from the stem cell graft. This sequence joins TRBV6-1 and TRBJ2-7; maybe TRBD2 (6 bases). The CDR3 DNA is TGTGCCAGCAGGGAGGGAGCGTCGAGCTCCTACGAGCAGTACTTC. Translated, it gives CASREGASSSYEQYF.